This T cell receptor beta chain was identified in a study of blood T cell repertoires in COVID-19. During active infection, Seattle patients enrolled and were then monitored through disease. Between the trimmed V and J ends, which lost 7 bases and 6 bases, there was a span of 11 bases. The CDR3 runs to 12 residues. CDR1 SGHAT and CDR2 FQNNGV come from the germline V gene. As originally analysed: Amplification with reference gene primers provided the estimates of nucleated cell counts. Sequenced by immunoSEQ multiplex PCR; TCRdb stores in-frame clones only, minus some. The V and J calls and clone size were taken over from that table, and D and trimming were inferred from the DNA. The data hold around 320,000 clones, with roughly nine tenths observed a single time.

This chain uses TRBV11-2 with TRBJ2-3; D is unclear. The sample comprised peripheral blood. The sequence came from a woman under 40 with COVID-19, enrolled during active disease. Here the CDR3 reads CASTPHGDTQYF. The CDR3 region has the DNA TGTGCCAGCACCCCCCACGGTGATACGCAGTATTTT.